This is a list of T cell receptor beta chains from one sample in a study of shared clonotypes between healthy human individuals. TCRdb's copy holds only in-frame clones and misses some; the assay was immunoSEQ multiplex PCR. This sample has around 580,000 clones, with 95% to 98% found just once. Sample: naive CD8+ T cells sorted from blood. The receptors stem from a man aged 25 to 40 in good health. CDR3s include the opening cysteine and the closing phenylalanine or tryptophan. A D gene is named only where the DNA matches it firmly. Only some rows state a clone size, as once, few, many or a class for expanded clones.

D: TRBD2; J: TRBJ2-1; V: TRBV9; size: .; CDR3: CASSAIRTSGRAMENNEQFF; DNA: TGTGCCAGCAGCGCCATAAGAACTAGCGGGAGGGCGATGGAAAACAATGAGCAGTTCTTC
D: TRBD1; J: TRBJ2-7; V: TRBV2; size: .; CDR3: CASSGGQVSSYEQYF; DNA: TGTGCCAGCAGTGGGGGACAGGTGAGCTCCTACGAGCAGTACTTC
D: TRBD1; J: TRBJ2-3; V: TRBV9; size: .; CDR3: CASSIRDPGQGSDTQYF; DNA: TGTGCCAGCAGCATCCGAGATCCGGGACAGGGGTCAGATACGCAGTATTTT
D: .; J: TRBJ2-7; V: TRBV28; size: .; CDR3: CASSLPVGYTYEQYF; DNA: TGTGCCAGCAGTTTGCCTGTGGGTTATACCTACGAGCAGTACTTC
D: .; J: TRBJ1-1; V: TRBV28; size: .; CDR3: CASSVRGGTEAFF; DNA: TGTGCCAGCAGTGTTAGGGGTGGCACTGAAGCTTTCTTT
D: .; J: TRBJ2-1; V: TRBV28; size: .; CDR3: CASRPSQFFSYNEQFF; DNA: TGTGCCAGCAGACCCTCCCAGTTTTTTTCCTACAATGAGCAGTTCTTC
D: TRBD2; J: TRBJ2-7; V: TRBV10-3; size: .; CDR3: CAISNSGRPYEQYF; DNA: TGTGCCATCAGTAATAGCGGGCGTCCCTACGAGCAGTACTTC
D: .; J: TRBJ2-1; V: TRBV4-1; size: .; CDR3: CASSQNLAYYNEQFF; DNA: TGCGCCAGCAGCCAAAACCTGGCCTACTACAATGAGCAGTTCTTC
D: TRBD2; J: TRBJ2-5; V: TRBV7-6; size: .; CDR3: CASSPFGAGGQETQYF; DNA: TGTGCCAGCAGCCCCTTTGGGGCGGGGGGCCAAGAGACCCAGTACTTC
D: .; J: TRBJ2-7; V: TRBV15; size: once; CDR3: CATSSRVLLGPEQYF; DNA: TGTGCCACCAGCAGCCGGGTCCTGTTAGGACCCGAGCAGTACTTC
D: TRBD1; J: TRBJ2-7; V: TRBV15; size: .; CDR3: CATSTHTDRGNEQYF; DNA: TGTGCCACCAGCACCCACACGGACAGGGGAAACGAGCAGTACTTC
D: .; J: TRBJ2-7; V: TRBV15; size: .; CDR3: CATSESGEQYF; DNA: TGTGCCACCAGCGAGAGCGGCGAGCAGTACTTC
D: .; J: TRBJ2-1; V: TRBV9; size: .; CDR3: CASSPPSVDEQFF; DNA: TGTGCCAGCAGCCCGCCCTCAGTCGATGAGCAGTTCTTC
D: TRBD1; J: TRBJ2-7; V: TRBV10-3; size: .; CDR3: CAISGTGTGAAEQYF; DNA: TGTGCCATCAGTGGTACTGGGACAGGGGCGGCCGAGCAGTACTTC
D: .; J: TRBJ2-1; V: TRBV11-2; size: .; CDR3: CASSSLFGNEQFF; DNA: TGTGCCAGCAGCTCCTTGTTTGGGAATGAGCAGTTCTTC
D: TRBD2; J: TRBJ2-1; V: TRBV13; size: .; CDR3: CASSPASGRVSYNEQFF; DNA: TGTGCCAGCAGCCCTGCTAGCGGGAGGGTGTCCTACAATGAGCAGTTCTTC
D: .; J: TRBJ2-1; V: TRBV27; size: .; CDR3: CASSFQGTFRSSYNEQFF; DNA: TGTGCCAGCAGTTTCCAGGGCACCTTCCGCAGCTCCTACAATGAGCAGTTCTTC